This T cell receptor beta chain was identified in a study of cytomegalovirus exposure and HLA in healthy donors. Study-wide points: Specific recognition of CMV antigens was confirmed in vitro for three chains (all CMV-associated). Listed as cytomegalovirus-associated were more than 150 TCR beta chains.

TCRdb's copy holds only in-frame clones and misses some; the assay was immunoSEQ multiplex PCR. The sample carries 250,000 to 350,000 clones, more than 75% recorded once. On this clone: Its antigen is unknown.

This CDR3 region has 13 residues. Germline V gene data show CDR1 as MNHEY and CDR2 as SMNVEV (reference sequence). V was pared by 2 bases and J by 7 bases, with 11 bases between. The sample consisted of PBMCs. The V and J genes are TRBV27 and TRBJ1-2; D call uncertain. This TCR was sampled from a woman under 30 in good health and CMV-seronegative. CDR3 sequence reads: CASSLEGFGGYTF. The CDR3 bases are TGTGCCAGCAGTTTAGAGGGATTCGGTGGCTACACCTTC.